This passage covers 3 T cell receptor beta chains from one sample sequenced in a study of shared clonotypes between healthy human individuals. Here immunoSEQ multiplex PCR was the method, and the copy in TCRdb shows in-frame clones only, minus some. The sample contains 2 million to 3 million clones, roughly 93% of which appear only once. Sequenced: naive CD4+ T cells from PBMCs. Subset specified: CD45RA+ positively selected. Receptors were obtained from a man younger than 30 in good health. Some clones in this sample may be carry-over from other donors' samples.

Of note for this clone: Within the sample, other DNA sequences also encode this same CDR3. The CDR3 spells CASSWGDRNTGELFF. Here the CDR3 DNA reads TGCGCCAGCAGCTGGGGGGACAGGAACACCGGGGAGCTGTTTTTT. The chain recombines TRBV5-1 with TRBJ2-2; TRBD1 might be the D (7 bases). Germline V gene lookup returns CDR1 SGHRS and CDR2 YFSETQ. V was pared by 3 bases and J by 1 base, with 10 bases between. CDR3 length: 15 amino acids.

This chain links TRBV28 with TRBJ2-7; D is ambiguous. The CDR3 consists of 14 residues. V lost 4 bases to trimming and J lost 4 bases, with 14 bases between them. The germline CDR1 and CDR2 sequences are MDHEN and SYDVKM. Here the CDR3 reads CASSYSADGYEQYF. For the CDR3, the DNA is TGTGCCAGCAGTTACTCGGCAGACGGGTACGAGCAGTACTTC.

A note on this clone: The same CDR3 arises from other DNA sequences in this sample as well. J is TRBJ1-5 and V is TRBV28, with TRBD1 matching 8 bases. The length of the CDR3 is 15 residues. The trim removed 4 bases at V and 1 base at J, leaving 3 bases unmatched. CDR1 is MDHEN and CDR2 is SYDVKM in the germline V gene. The CDR3 loop reads CASSSTGGSNQPQHF. CDR3 bases: TGTGCCAGCAGTTCAACAGGGGGGAGCAATCAGCCCCAGCATTTT.